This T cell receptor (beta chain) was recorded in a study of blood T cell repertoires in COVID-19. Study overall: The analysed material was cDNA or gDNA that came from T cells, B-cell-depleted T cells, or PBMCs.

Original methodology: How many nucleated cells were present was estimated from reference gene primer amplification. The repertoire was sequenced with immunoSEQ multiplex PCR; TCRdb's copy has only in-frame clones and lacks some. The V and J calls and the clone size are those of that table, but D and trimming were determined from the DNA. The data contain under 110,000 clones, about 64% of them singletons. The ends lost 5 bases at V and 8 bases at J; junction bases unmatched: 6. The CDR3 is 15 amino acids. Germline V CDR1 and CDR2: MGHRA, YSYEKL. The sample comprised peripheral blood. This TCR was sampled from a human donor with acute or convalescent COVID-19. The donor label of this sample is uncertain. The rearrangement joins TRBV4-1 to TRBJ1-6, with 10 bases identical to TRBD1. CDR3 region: CASSVRGTGDSPLHF. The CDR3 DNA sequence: TGCGCCAGCAGCGTCAGGGGGACAGGGGATTCACCCCTCCACTTT.